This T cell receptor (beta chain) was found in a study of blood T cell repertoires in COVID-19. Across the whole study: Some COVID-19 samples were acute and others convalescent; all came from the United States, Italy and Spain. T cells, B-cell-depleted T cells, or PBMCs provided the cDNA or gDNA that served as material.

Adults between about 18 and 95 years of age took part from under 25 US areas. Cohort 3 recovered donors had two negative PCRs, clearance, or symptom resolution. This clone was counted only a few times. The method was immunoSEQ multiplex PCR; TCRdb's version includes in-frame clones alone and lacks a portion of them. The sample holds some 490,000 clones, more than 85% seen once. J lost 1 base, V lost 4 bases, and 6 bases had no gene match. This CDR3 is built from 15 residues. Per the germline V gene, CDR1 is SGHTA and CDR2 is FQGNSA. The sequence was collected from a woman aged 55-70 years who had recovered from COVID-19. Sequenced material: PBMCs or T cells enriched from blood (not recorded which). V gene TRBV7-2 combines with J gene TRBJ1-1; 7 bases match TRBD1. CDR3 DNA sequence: TGTGCCAGCAGCTCGACAGGGACTGCGAACACTGAAGCTTTCTTT. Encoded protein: CASSSTGTANTEAFF.